These T cell receptor beta chains were read from a single sample in a study of blood T cell repertoires in COVID-19. The protocol was immunoSEQ multiplex PCR, while the TCRdb copy is restricted to in-frame clones and leaves out a portion. The sample comprises some 280,000 clones, about nine tenths of which are singletons, and around 12% rests with the top ten. The sequenced sample consisted of peripheral blood. All receptors come from a woman in her sixties with acute or convalescent COVID-19. Both conserved end residues are part of each CDR3. The D gene is left open where the match is weak. Clone size is not always given. Where it is, it says once, few, many or a class for expanded clones.

>TRBV5-4|TRBD2|TRBJ2-3|-
CASSRSSGGAQDTQYF
TGTGCCAGCAGCAGGTCTAGCGGGGGCGCACAGGATACGCAGTATTTT
>TRBV28|-|TRBJ2-7|-
CASSLTPIHDRSYEQYF
TGTGCCAGCAGTTTAACGCCCATTCATGACAGGTCCTACGAGCAGTACTTC
>TRBV4-1|TRBD2|TRBJ2-7|-
CASSQLPGGEQYF
TGCGCCAGCAGCCAGCTACCGGGGGGTGAGCAGTACTTC
>TRBV28|TRBD2|TRBJ2-1|-
CASSRGGTSSYNEQFF
TGTGCCAGCAGTCGCGGGGGGACGAGCTCCTACAATGAGCAGTTCTTC
>TRBV6-1|-|TRBJ1-2|once
CASSEAGGAYGYTF
TGTGCCAGCAGTGAAGCGGGGGGTGCCTATGGCTACACCTTC
>TRBV19|TRBD1|TRBJ2-2|-
CASSIGTGPARELFF
TGTGCCAGTAGTATCGGGACAGGGCCTGCGAGGGAGCTGTTTTTT
>TRBV7-2|TRBD2|TRBJ2-1|-
CASSSRGLAGSYNEQFF
TGTGCCAGCAGCTCCCGGGGACTAGCGGGATCCTACAATGAGCAGTTCTTC
>TRBV9|-|TRBJ2-1|-
CASSVRAGEQFF
TGTGCCAGCAGCGTACGGGCGGGAGAGCAGTTCTTC
>TRBV20-1|-|TRBJ2-5|-
CSASFWGERRETQYF
TGCAGTGCTAGTTTCTGGGGGGAACGGAGAGAGACCCAGTACTTC
>TRBV2|TRBD1|TRBJ2-5|-
CASSPDRGEETQYF
TGTGCCAGCAGCCCGGACAGGGGGGAAGAGACCCAGTACTTC
>TRBV24-1|TRBD2|TRBJ2-1|-
CATRGPGERGYTEQFF
TGTGCCACCAGAGGGCCGGGAGAGCGGGGGTACACTGAGCAGTTCTTC
>TRBV28|-|TRBJ1-6|-
CASNGQNSPLHF
TGTGCCAGCAATGGACAGAATTCACCCCTCCACTTT
>TRBV7-2|-|TRBJ1-6|-
CASSLGGGGNSPLHF
TGTGCCAGCAGCTTAGGTGGGGGGGGTAATTCACCCCTCCACTTT
>TRBV19|TRBD1|TRBJ2-5|-
CASTPGQGKGETQYF
TGTGCCAGTACCCCGGGACAGGGTAAGGGCGAGACCCAGTACTTC
>TRBV6-5|-|TRBJ1-4|-
CASRGQAHEKLFF
TGTGCCAGCAGGGGTCAGGCACATGAAAAACTGTTTTTT
>TRBV5-4|-|TRBJ1-2|many
CASSETYSYGYTF
TGTGCCAGCAGCGAAACTTACTCCTATGGCTACACCTTC
>TRBV4-2|TRBD2|TRBJ2-5|-
CASSQDWLAEQETQYF
TGTGCCAGCAGCCAAGACTGGCTAGCGGAGCAAGAGACCCAGTACTTC
>TRBV28|TRBD1|TRBJ1-4|-
CASSLPGQGGEKLFF
TGTGCCAGCAGCCTCCCGGGACAGGGAGGCGAAAAACTGTTTTTT
>TRBV19|TRBD1|TRBJ1-1|-
CASRRGTANTEAFF
TGTGCCAGTAGACGTGGGACAGCGAACACTGAAGCTTTCTTT
>TRBV5-1|-|TRBJ1-1|-
CASSPSGGGETEAFF
TGCGCCAGCAGCCCCAGCGGAGGGGGGGAGACTGAAGCTTTCTTT
>TRBV30|-|TRBJ1-2|-
CAWRAGLEAFAYYGYTF
TGTGCCTGGAGAGCCGGGTTAGAAGCGTTTGCTTACTATGGCTACACCTTC
>TRBV10-3|TRBD1|TRBJ2-1|-
CAIRPDRGSGNEQFF
TGTGCCATCAGACCCGACAGGGGTAGTGGCAATGAGCAGTTCTTC
>TRBV6-4|TRBD1|TRBJ2-3|-
CASSDRGHSTDTQYF
TGTGCCAGCAGTGACAGGGGGCATAGCACAGATACGCAGTATTTT
>TRBV6-6|-|TRBJ1-6|many
CASMRTGTTYNSPLHF
TGTGCCAGCATGAGGACGGGAACTACCTATAATTCACCCCTCCACTTT
>TRBV9|-|TRBJ1-1|-
CASSVASGISNTEAFF
TGTGCCAGCAGCGTAGCCTCCGGGATATCTAACACTGAAGCTTTCTTT
>TRBV6-1|TRBD2|TRBJ2-5|-
CASSAFLAGGGETQYF
TGTGCCAGCAGTGCCTTCCTAGCGGGGGGGGGAGAGACCCAGTACTTC
>TRBV7-2|TRBD1|TRBJ1-2|-
CASSRQGIHGYTF
TGTGCCAGCAGCAGACAGGGGATTCATGGCTACACCTTC
>TRBV2|-|TRBJ2-2|-
CASTQDGTNTGELFF
TGTGCCAGCACCCAGGACGGGACGAACACCGGGGAGCTGTTTTTT
>TRBV9|-|TRBJ2-1|few
CASSVAPDNEQFF
TGTGCCAGCAGCGTAGCTCCGGACAATGAGCAGTTCTTC
>TRBV15|-|TRBJ2-1|-
CATSREVLGLNEQFF
TGTGCCACCAGCAGAGAGGTATTGGGCCTCAATGAGCAGTTCTTC
>TRBV4-3|TRBD1|TRBJ2-7|-
CASSQDRTGAYEQYF
TGCGCCAGCAGCCAAGATCGGACAGGAGCCTACGAGCAGTACTTC
>TRBV7-9|-|TRBJ1-6|once
CASSLRNLRSSYNSPLHF
TGTGCCAGCAGTCTCCGGAACCTTCGGAGCTCCTATAATTCACCCCTCCACTTT
>TRBV5-6|TRBD1|TRBJ1-1|-
CASSSRTGGKVNTEAFF
TGTGCCAGCAGCTCGCGGACAGGGGGCAAGGTGAACACTGAAGCTTTCTTT
>TRBV19|TRBD2|TRBJ2-3|few
CASRTSGGRDTQYF
TGTGCCAGTCGGACTAGCGGGGGGAGGGATACGCAGTATTTT
>TRBV6-6|-|TRBJ1-1|few
CASLSRQGLNTEAFF
TGTGCCAGCTTGTCCCGTCAGGGGCTGAACACTGAAGCTTTCTTT
>TRBV28|TRBD2|TRBJ2-3|-
CASSFSRLAGRTDTQYF
TGTGCCAGCAGTTTCTCTCGACTAGCGGGGCGCACAGATACGCAGTATTTT
>TRBV19|-|TRBJ2-1|-
CASSIGTGNEQFF
TGTGCCAGTAGTATAGGAACAGGGAATGAGCAGTTCTTC
>TRBV27|TRBD1|TRBJ1-1|-
CASSWGQGVMNTEAFF
TGTGCCAGCAGTTGGGGACAGGGCGTTATGAACACTGAAGCTTTCTTT
>TRBV7-9|-|TRBJ1-2|few
CASSLGQGYGYTF
TGTGCCAGCAGCTTAGGGCAGGGCTATGGCTACACCTTC
>TRBV18|-|TRBJ1-1|-
CASSPIMNTEAFF
TGTGCCAGCTCACCAATAATGAACACTGAAGCTTTCTTT
>TRBV27|-|TRBJ2-2|-
CASSLTSPTGELFF
TGTGCCAGCAGTTTAACTAGCCCCACCGGGGAGCTGTTTTTT
>TRBV6-4|TRBD2|TRBJ2-1|-
CASSEGSGIFGEQFF
TGTGCCAGCAGTGAAGGTAGCGGGATTTTTGGTGAGCAGTTCTTC
>TRBV7-2|TRBD1|TRBJ2-3|-
CASSLPGQGVFTDTQYF
TGTGCCAGCAGCTTACCAGGACAGGGGGTGTTCACAGATACGCAGTATTTT
>TRBV28|-|TRBJ2-7|-
CASSAHRYEQYF
TGTGCCAGCAGTGCTCACAGATACGAGCAGTACTTC
>TRBV7-8|-|TRBJ1-5|-
CASARVLGNQPQHF
TGTGCCAGCGCCAGGGTCCTGGGCAATCAGCCCCAGCATTTT
>TRBV4-2|-|TRBJ1-6|once
CASSQGVIRRTENSPLHF
TGTGCCAGCAGCCAAGGGGTTATCCGGAGGACGGAGAATTCACCCCTCCACTTT
>TRBV27|-|TRBJ2-1|few
CASSFKLDNEQFF
TGTGCCAGCAGTTTTAAACTAGACAATGAGCAGTTCTTC
>TRBV7-8|-|TRBJ2-3|-
CASCSPAHSTDTQYF
TGTGCCAGCTGCTCCCCTGCGCATAGCACAGATACGCAGTATTTT
>TRBV7-9|TRBD1|TRBJ2-1|-
CASSSTDRESGDEQFF
TGTGCCAGCAGCTCTACGGACAGGGAATCGGGCGATGAGCAGTTCTTC
>TRBV7-2|TRBD2|TRBJ2-7|few
CASSLASGTYEQYF
TGTGCCAGCAGCTTAGCTAGCGGGACCTACGAGCAGTACTTC
>TRBV24-1|TRBD1|TRBJ1-5|-
CATSDRGDRGNQPQHF
TGTGCCACCAGTGATAGGGGGGACAGAGGCAATCAGCCCCAGCATTTT
>TRBV3-1/TRBV3-2|-|TRBJ2-2|-
CASSQDRAGVGGELFF
TGTGCCAGCAGCCAAGATAGGGCAGGGGTCGGCGGGGAGCTGTTTTTT
>TRBV7-2|-|TRBJ2-7|-
CASSLALAGAEQYF
TGTGCCAGCAGCTTAGCACTAGCAGGCGCGGAGCAGTACTTC
>TRBV5-4|TRBD1|TRBJ1-1|-
CASSLNRGHTEAFF
TGTGCCAGCAGCCTGAACAGGGGCCACACTGAAGCTTTCTTT
>TRBV27|TRBD2|TRBJ2-7|-
CASHGLAGGPLNEQYF
TGTGCCAGTCACGGACTAGCGGGAGGCCCCTTGAACGAGCAGTACTTC
>TRBV30|-|TRBJ1-5|-
CAWSAGGRDQPQHF
TGTGCCTGGAGCGCCGGCGGGAGGGATCAGCCCCAGCATTTT